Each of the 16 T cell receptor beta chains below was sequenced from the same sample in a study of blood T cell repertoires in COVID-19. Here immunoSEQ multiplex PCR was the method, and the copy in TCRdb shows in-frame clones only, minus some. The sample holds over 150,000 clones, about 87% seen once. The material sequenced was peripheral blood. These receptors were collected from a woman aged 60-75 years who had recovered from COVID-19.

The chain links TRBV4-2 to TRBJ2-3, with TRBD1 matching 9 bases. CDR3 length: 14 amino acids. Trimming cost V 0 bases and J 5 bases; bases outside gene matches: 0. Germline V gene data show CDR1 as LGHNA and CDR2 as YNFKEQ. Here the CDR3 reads CASSQEDRGDTQYF. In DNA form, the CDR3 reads TGTGCCAGCAGCCAAGAGGACAGGGGAGATACGCAGTATTTT.

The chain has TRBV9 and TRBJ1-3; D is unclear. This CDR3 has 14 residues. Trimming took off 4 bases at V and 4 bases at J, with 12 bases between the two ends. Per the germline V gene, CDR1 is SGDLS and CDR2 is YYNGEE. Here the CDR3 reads CASSFRLRGNTIYF. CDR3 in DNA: TGTGCCAGCAGCTTCCGACTGCGAGGAAACACCATATATTTT.

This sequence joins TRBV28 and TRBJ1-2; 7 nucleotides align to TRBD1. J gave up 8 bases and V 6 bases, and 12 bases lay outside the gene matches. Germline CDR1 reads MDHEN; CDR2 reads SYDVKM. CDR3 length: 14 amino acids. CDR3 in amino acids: CASSRGEGGFGYTF. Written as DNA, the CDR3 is TGTGCCAGCAGCAGGGGGGAAGGAGGATTCGGCTACACCTTC.

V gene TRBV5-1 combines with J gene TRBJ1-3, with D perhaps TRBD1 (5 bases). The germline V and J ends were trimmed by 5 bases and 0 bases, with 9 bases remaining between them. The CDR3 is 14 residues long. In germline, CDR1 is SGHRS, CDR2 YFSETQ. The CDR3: CASSGQGSGNTIYF. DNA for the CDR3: TGCGCCAGCAGTGGGCAGGGCTCTGGAAACACCATATATTTT.

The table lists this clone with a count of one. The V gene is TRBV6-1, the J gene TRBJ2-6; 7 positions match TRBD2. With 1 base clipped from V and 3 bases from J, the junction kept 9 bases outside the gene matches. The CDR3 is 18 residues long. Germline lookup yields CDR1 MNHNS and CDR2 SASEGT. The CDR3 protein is CASSEEGREYSGANVLTF. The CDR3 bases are TGTGCCAGCAGTGAAGAAGGGAGGGAATATAGTGGGGCCAACGTCCTGACTTTC.

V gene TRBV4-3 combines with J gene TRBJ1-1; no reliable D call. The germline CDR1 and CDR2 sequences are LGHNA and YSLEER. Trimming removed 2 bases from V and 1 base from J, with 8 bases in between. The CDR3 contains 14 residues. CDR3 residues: CASSQQARNTEAFF. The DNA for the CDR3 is TGCGCCAGCAGCCAACAGGCCCGGAACACTGAAGCTTTCTTT.

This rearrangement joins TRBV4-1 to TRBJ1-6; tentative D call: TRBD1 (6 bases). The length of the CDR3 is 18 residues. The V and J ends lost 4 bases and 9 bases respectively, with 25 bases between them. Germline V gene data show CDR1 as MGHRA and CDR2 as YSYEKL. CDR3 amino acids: CASSPIAGTSGLGSPLHF. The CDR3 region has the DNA TGCGCCAGCAGCCCAATCGCTGGGACATCGGGCTTAGGTTCACCCCTCCACTTT.

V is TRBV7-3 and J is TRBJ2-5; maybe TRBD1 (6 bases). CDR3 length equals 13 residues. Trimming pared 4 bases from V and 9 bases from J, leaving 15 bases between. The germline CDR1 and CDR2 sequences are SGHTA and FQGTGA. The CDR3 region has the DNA TGTGCCAGCAGCTCTTCGAACAGGGCGCCCCAGTACTTC. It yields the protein CASSSSNRAPQYF.

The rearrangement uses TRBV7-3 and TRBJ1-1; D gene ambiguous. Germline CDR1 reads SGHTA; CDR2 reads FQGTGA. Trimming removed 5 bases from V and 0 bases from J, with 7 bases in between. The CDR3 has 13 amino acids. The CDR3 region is CASSNGMNTEAFF. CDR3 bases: TGTGCCAGCAGCAACGGGATGAACACTGAAGCTTTCTTT.

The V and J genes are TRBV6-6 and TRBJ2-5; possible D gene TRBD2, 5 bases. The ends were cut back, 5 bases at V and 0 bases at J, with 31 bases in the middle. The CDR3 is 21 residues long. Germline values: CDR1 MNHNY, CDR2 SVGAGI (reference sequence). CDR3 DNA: TGTGCCAGCAGTCCAGAAAAGGCGGGTCGAGGATGTGGCCAGGACCAAGAGACCCAGTACTTC. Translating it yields CASSPEKAGRGCGQDQETQYF.

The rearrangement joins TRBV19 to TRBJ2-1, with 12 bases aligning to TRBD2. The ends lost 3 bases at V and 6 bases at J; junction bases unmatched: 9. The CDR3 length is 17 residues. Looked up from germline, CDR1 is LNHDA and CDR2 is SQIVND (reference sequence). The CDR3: CASSMIWTSGDVNEQFF. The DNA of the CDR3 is TGTGCCAGTAGTATGATCTGGACTAGCGGGGATGTCAATGAGCAGTTCTTC.

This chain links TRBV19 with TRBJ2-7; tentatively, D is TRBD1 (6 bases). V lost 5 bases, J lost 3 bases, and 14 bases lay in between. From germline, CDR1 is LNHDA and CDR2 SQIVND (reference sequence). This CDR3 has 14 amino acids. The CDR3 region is CASSARTAYYEQYF. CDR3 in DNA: TGTGCCAGTAGTGCAAGGACAGCCTACTACGAGCAGTACTTC.

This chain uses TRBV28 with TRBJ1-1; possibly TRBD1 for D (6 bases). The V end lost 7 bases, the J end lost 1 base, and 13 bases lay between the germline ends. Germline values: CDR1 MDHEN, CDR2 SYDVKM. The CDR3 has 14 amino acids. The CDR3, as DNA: TGTGCCAGCATGGGGGGGCTTTCGAACACTGAAGCTTTCTTT. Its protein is CASMGGLSNTEAFF.

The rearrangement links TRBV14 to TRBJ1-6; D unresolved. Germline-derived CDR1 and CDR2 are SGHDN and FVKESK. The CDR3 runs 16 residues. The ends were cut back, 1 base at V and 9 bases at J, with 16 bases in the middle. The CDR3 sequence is CASSQGLVGEGSPLHF. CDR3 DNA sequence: TGTGCCAGCAGCCAAGGTTTGGTCGGGGAGGGTTCACCCCTCCACTTT. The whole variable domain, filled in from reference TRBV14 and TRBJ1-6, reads EAGVTQFPSHSVIEKGQTVTLRCDPISGHDNLYWYRRVMGKEIKFLLHFVKESKQDESGMPNNRFLAERTGGTYSTLKVQPAELEDSGVYFCASSQGLVGEGSPLHFGNGTRLTVT.

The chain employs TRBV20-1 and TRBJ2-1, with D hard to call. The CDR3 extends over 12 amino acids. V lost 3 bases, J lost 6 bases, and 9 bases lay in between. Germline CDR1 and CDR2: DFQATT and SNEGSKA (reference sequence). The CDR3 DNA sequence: TGCAGTGCTAGTTTCCGGTCCAATGAGCAGTTCTTC. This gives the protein CSASFRSNEQFF.

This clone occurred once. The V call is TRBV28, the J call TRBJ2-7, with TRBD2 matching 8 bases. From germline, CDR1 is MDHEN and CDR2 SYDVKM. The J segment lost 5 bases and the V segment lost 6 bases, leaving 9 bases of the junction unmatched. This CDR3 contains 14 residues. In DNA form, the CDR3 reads TGTGCCAGCAGCCCGGGGGGGCCGAGGGACGAGCAGTACTTC. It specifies CASSPGGPRDEQYF.